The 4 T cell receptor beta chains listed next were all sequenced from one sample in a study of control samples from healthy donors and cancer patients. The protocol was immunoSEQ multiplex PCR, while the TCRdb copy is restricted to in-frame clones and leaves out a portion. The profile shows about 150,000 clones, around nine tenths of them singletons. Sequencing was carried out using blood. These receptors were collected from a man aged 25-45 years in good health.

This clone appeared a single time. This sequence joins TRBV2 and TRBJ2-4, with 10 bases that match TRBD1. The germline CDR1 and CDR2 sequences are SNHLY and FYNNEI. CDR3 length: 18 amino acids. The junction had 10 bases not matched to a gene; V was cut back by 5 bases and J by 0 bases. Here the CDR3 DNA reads TGTGCCAGCAGTAAGGATGACAGGGGGCTTACAGCCAAAAACATTCAGTACTTC. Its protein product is CASSKDDRGLTAKNIQYF.

The CDR3 nucleotides are TGTGCCACCAGCAGAGAGAACAGGTTAGGGGAAAAACTGTTTTTT. It yields the protein CATSRENRLGEKLFF. This chain links TRBV15 with TRBJ1-4; D is perhaps TRBD1 (5 bases). The V gene lost 0 bases and the J gene lost 8 bases, with 13 bases spanning the gap. The germline V gene has CDR1 LNHNV and CDR2 YYDKDF (reference sequence). The CDR3 length is 15 residues.

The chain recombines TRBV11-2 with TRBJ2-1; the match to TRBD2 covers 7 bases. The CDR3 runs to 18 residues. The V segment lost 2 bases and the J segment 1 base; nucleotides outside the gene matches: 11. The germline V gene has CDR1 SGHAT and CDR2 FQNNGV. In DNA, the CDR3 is TGTGCCAGCAGCTTAATATTTGGGGGAGGGCGATCCTACAATGAGCAGTTCTTC. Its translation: CASSLIFGGGRSYNEQFF.

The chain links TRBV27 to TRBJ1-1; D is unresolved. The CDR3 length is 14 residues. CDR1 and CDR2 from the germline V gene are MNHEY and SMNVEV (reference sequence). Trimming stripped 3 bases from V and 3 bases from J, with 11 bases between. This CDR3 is CASSLIGGDTEAFF. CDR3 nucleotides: TGTGCCAGCAGTTTGATCGGTGGGGACACTGAAGCTTTCTTT.